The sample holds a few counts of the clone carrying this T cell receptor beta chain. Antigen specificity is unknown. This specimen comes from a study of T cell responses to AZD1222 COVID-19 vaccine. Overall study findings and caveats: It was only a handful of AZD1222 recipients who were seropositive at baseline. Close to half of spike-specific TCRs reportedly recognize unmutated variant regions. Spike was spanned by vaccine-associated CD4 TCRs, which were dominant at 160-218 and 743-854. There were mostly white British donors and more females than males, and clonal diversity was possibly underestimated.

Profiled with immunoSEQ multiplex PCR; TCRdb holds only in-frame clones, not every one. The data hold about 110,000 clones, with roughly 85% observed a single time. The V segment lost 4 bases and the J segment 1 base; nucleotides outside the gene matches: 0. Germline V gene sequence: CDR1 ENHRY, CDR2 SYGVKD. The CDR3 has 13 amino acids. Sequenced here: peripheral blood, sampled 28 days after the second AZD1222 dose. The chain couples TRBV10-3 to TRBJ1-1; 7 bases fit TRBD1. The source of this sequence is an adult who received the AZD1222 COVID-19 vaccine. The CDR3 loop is CAISGQGNTEAFF. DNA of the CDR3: TGTGCCATCAGTGGACAGGGGAACACTGAAGCTTTCTTT.